This T cell receptor (beta chain) emerged from a study of T cell responses to AZD1222 COVID-19 vaccine. Findings and caveats of the study: Spike-specific TCR depth and breadth grew after two AZD1222 doses. AZD1222 recipients seropositive at baseline numbered only six or seven.

This clone has a handful of counts. As yet, its antigen is unknown. Measured with immunoSEQ multiplex PCR; TCRdb has only the in-frame clones, and not every one. The table includes over 150,000 clones, about 86% detected once. The clonotype was recovered from an adult in good health. Sequencing was performed on peripheral blood, taken on day 0 of MenACWY control vaccination.

Written as DNA, the CDR3 is TGTGCCAGCAGTGAAAAGGAGGCGAGAAATTCACCCCTCCACTTT. Its protein is CASSEKEARNSPLHF. The gene calls are TRBV2 and TRBJ1-6; no clear D. CDR1 is SNHLY, CDR2 FYNNEI, per germline. CDR3 length equals 15 residues. V gave up 2 bases and J gave up 7 bases, with 12 bases separating them.